This T cell receptor beta chain was sequenced for a study of blood T cell dynamics during melanoma immunotherapy. The data were produced by immunoSEQ multiplex PCR, yet TCRdb's version contains in-frame clones alone and is incomplete. This table has tens of thousands of clones, roughly 89% appearing once. Sample time point: pre-treatment baseline. Deletions cut 3 bases from V and 3 bases from J, with 9 bases between. The CDR3 is 14 residues long. In germline, CDR1 is MGHDK, CDR2 SYGVNS. This specimen was blood, taken from a patient treated with checkpoint blockade. The sequence came from a human donor with melanoma. The chain combines TRBV25-1 with TRBJ2-1; D tentatively fits TRBD1 or TRBD2 (5 bases each). The CDR3 is CASSEGTDYNEQFF. The CDR3 nucleotides read TGTGCCAGCAGTGAGGGGACGGACTACAATGAGCAGTTCTTC.